This T cell receptor (beta chain) was recovered during a study of cytomegalovirus exposure and HLA in healthy donors. V dropped 5 bases and J dropped 6; count of bases not matched to a gene: 9. Germline CDR1 SEHNR, CDR2 FQNEAQ (reference sequence). This CDR3 comprises 15 residues. Use of 60 Vbeta and 13 Jbeta primers characterized the PCR. Sequencing used immunoSEQ multiplex PCR; TCRdb keeps in-frame clones, though not all of them. The sample table includes tens of thousands of clones. The chain carries TRBV7-9 and TRBJ2-1; 8 bases match TRBD2. The specimen was PBMCs. This receptor was identified in a young woman in good health and CMV-seronegative. In nucleotides, the CDR3 is TGTGCCAGCAGCGGGGGGTCGGGAGGGCTCAATGAGCAGTTCTTC. Translation: CASSGGSGGLNEQFF.